The rows below give T cell receptor beta chains drawn from one sample of a study of PD-L1 blockade in urothelial cancer. TCRdb's table, derived via immunoSEQ multiplex PCR, lists solely in-frame clones and lacks some. The sample consists of about 95,000 clones, 80% to 90% of them appearing once. This sample comprised PBMCs, obtained around atezolizumab (anti-PD-L1) treatment. The receptor set was obtained from a man between 60 and 75 years old with urothelial cancer. The CDR3 runs from the conserved cysteine through the conserved F or W. D genes are given only for firm matches. Part of the rows lack a size; the others show once, few, many or a class for expanded clones.

cdr3_nt: TGTGCCAGCAGCCTCGGGACTAGCACCGCCACGCAGTATTTT; cdr3_aa: CASSLGTSTATQYF; j_call: TRBJ2-3; v_call: TRBV9; clone_size: few; d_call: TRBD2
cdr3_nt: TGCGCCAGCAGCTTAACGGGGTTCAATCAGCCCCAGCATTTT; cdr3_aa: CASSLTGFNQPQHF; j_call: TRBJ1-5; v_call: TRBV5-1; clone_size: -; d_call: -
cdr3_nt: TGTGCCAGCAGTTACGGGACTAGCCTGCCGCAGTATTTT; cdr3_aa: CASSYGTSLPQYF; j_call: TRBJ2-3; v_call: TRBV6-6; clone_size: -; d_call: TRBD2
cdr3_nt: TGTGCCAGCTCACCCGCCGGGACAGCATCCTACGAGCAGTACTTC; cdr3_aa: CASSPAGTASYEQYF; j_call: TRBJ2-7; v_call: TRBV18; clone_size: -; d_call: TRBD1
cdr3_nt: TGTGCCTACGGACAGGAGGGAGGCTACACCTTC; cdr3_aa: CAYGQEGGYTF; j_call: TRBJ1-2; v_call: TRBV30; clone_size: once; d_call: TRBD1
cdr3_nt: TGTGCCAGCAGTCCCTCATCCGGACAGGGGCCCTATGAAGCTTTCTTT; cdr3_aa: CASSPSSGQGPYEAFF; j_call: TRBJ1-1; v_call: TRBV2; clone_size: -; d_call: TRBD1
cdr3_nt: TGTGCCAGCAGCCCCCGAGCCTCGCCGGGAGGAAACACCATATATTTT; cdr3_aa: CASSPRASPGGNTIYF; j_call: TRBJ1-3; v_call: TRBV11-2; clone_size: -; d_call: -
cdr3_nt: TGTGCCAGCTTCGAGACAGTCCGAGGAAACACCATATATTTT; cdr3_aa: CASFETVRGNTIYF; j_call: TRBJ1-3; v_call: TRBV27; clone_size: -; d_call: -
cdr3_nt: TGTGCCAGCAGCTTAAGCTCTCAGGGGAACACCGGGGAGCTGTTTTTT; cdr3_aa: CASSLSSQGNTGELFF; j_call: TRBJ2-2; v_call: TRBV7-3; clone_size: -; d_call: -
cdr3_nt: TGCAGCGTTGACCAGGGGGCGGTTGGAATTGAGCAGTTCTTC; cdr3_aa: CSVDQGAVGIEQFF; j_call: TRBJ2-1; v_call: TRBV29-1; clone_size: -; d_call: TRBD1
cdr3_nt: TGCGCCAGCAGCCCCCCCGCGGCAGATACGCAGTATTTT; cdr3_aa: CASSPPAADTQYF; j_call: TRBJ2-3; v_call: TRBV4-1; clone_size: -; d_call: -
cdr3_nt: TGTGCCAGCAGCGGGGACAGCCAAGAGACCCAGTACTTC; cdr3_aa: CASSGDSQETQYF; j_call: TRBJ2-5; v_call: TRBV2; clone_size: -; d_call: TRBD1
cdr3_nt: TGTGCCATCAGTTCGGGACTAGCGGGAACCGCCTACGAGCAGTACTTC; cdr3_aa: CAISSGLAGTAYEQYF; j_call: TRBJ2-7; v_call: TRBV10-3; clone_size: -; d_call: TRBD2
cdr3_nt: TGTGCCAGCAGTTCAGTTCCTGGCAGGGTGAATTCACCCCTCCACTTT; cdr3_aa: CASSSVPGRVNSPLHF; j_call: TRBJ1-6; v_call: TRBV6-5; clone_size: few; d_call: -
cdr3_nt: TGTGCCAGCAGCATGGTAGAGTCGGAGCAGTTCTTC; cdr3_aa: CASSMVESEQFF; j_call: TRBJ2-1; v_call: TRBV5-4; clone_size: -; d_call: -
cdr3_nt: TGTGCCAGCAGCTTGCCCAGGGACTATGGCTACACCTTC; cdr3_aa: CASSLPRDYGYTF; j_call: TRBJ1-2; v_call: TRBV5-6; clone_size: -; d_call: -
cdr3_nt: TGTGCCAGCAGCTTGGAGGATACGCAGTATTTT; cdr3_aa: CASSLEDTQYF; j_call: TRBJ2-3; v_call: TRBV7-2; clone_size: -; d_call: -
cdr3_nt: TGTGCCAGCCAGGGAGGGGGGAGCAATCAGCCCCAGCATTTT; cdr3_aa: CASQGGGSNQPQHF; j_call: TRBJ1-5; v_call: TRBV28; clone_size: -; d_call: -